This T cell receptor beta chain was recovered during a study of T cell responses to AZD1222 COVID-19 vaccine (dated by TCRdb to the early 2020s). Some background on the complete study: AZD1222 recipients given second doses at about 4 weeks or at about 12 weeks were pooled, since spike-specific TCR depth and breadth were not found to differ between the two schedules. TCR sequencing was performed for 230 to 250 trial participants, of whom roughly 200 were given two doses of AZD1222 and 26 were given two doses of MenACWY control vaccine. Enrollment into the trials was organized by age into subgroups of 18-55, 56-69 and 70-plus years, and those subgroups contained about 160, 30 and 59 TCR-sequenced participants, respectively.

The germline V and J ends show losses of 3 bases and 1 base respectively, and no gene match explains 3 bases of the junction. Looking up the germline V gene yields CDR1 KGHSH and CDR2 LQKENI. Taken from cysteine to phenylalanine, the CDR3 has 15 residues. The entry retains the CDR3 DNA only, 45 bases that are in frame from base 1. Findings and caveats that apply to the study as a whole: Most participants were white British and females outnumbered males, and the authors suggested that clonal diversity may have been underestimated. Because no samples from the day 14 peak response were available, repertoires could be characterized only after the peak T cell response. Epitopes outside the regions mutated in the B.1.351 and B.1.1.7 variants were reportedly recognized by nearly half of the unique spike-specific TCRs. Spike-specific TCR breadth and depth rose significantly after two AZD1222 doses compared with day 0 and with MenACWY recipients. The 56-69-year group was small, and its depth increase did not reach significance, likely because of low power. Only a handful of AZD1222 recipients were SARS-CoV-2 seropositive at baseline, limiting conclusions about previously exposed vaccinees. CD4 TCRs associated with the vaccine covered the entire spike protein, and the dominant responses were in regions 160-218 and 743-854.

This clone has just a few counts. The target of this receptor is not known. No base-level quality is on record; no much larger clone is a single base apart. What this sample's time point label stands for: baseline before first vaccination. Vaccinee samples came from UK trials COV001 and COV002, including a single-blind randomized controlled phase 2/3 trial of AZD1222 (ChAdOx1 nCoV-19) in healthy adults. For TCRbeta chain sequencing, PBMC samples from trial participants were taken at day 0 and at day 28 after the second dose. The CDR3 regions of human TCRbeta chains were subjected to immunosequencing. Regarding the original processing steps: TCRs in the repertoires were compared against a reference library of SARS-CoV-2-specific TCRs that had been generated with the MIRA antigen-specificity platform. Breadth meant the fraction of unique TCRs that were SARS-CoV-2-associated, whereas depth meant the fraction of total T cells that were SARS-CoV-2-associated. Using the MIRA data, every spike-specific TCR was mapped to the spike region that the TCR reacted to and assigned to either a CD4 or a CD8 class. Log10-transformed breadth and depth values were compared by one-way ANOVA with Sidak's multiple comparisons tests. As stored in TCRdb, this immuneACCESS dataset retains in-frame rearrangements with V and J assigned. A fraction of the clones does not appear; measured against another copy, unresolved V genes explain less than half of the discrepancy, and the remainder lacks a known reason. That table furnishes V, J and clone size, whereas the DNA furnished D and trimming. This sample lists roughly 66,000 clones; roughly 82% were detected once. The ten largest account for roughly 5.4% of the sample.

The specimen was peripheral blood, collected on day 0 of AZD1222 vaccination. Recombination joined TRBV18 with TRBJ2-5; 9 of the junction bases match TRBD1. The clonotype originates from an adult in good health. The CDR3 is CASSPRQGGQETQYF. In nucleotides, the sequence is TGTGCCAGCTCACCGAGACAGGGGGGCCAAGAGACCCAGTACTTC.